This T cell receptor beta chain was profiled in a study of cytomegalovirus exposure and HLA in healthy donors. Overall study: Within the Caucasian-associated ancestry cluster were around 81% of the roughly 400 genotyped donors.

Primers for the PCR totalled 60 Vbeta and 13 Jbeta. Here immunoSEQ multiplex PCR was the method, and the copy in TCRdb shows in-frame clones only, minus some. The sample has under 200,000 clones; around two thirds are singletons. The CDR3 has 15 residues. V lost 4 bases and J lost 8, with 20 bases in between. CDR1 and CDR2 from the germline V gene are SGHTA and FQGNSA. Broader study findings: A cluster of highly shared sequence variants was likely a sequencing artifact.

Regarding this clone: Its antigen is undetermined.

The V and J genes are TRBV7-2 and TRBJ1-2; TRBD1 might be the D (6 bases). What was sequenced was PBMCs. This TCR was recovered from a man in his forties in good health and CMV-seronegative. In DNA, the CDR3 is TGTGCCAGCAGCTCCGGGTCTGGGGGCGCGAGAGGCTACACCTTC. It codes for CASSSGSGGARGYTF.